These 18 T cell receptor beta chains were all obtained from the same sample, sequenced in a study of CD8+CD57+ T cells in acquired aplastic anemia. In patients chosen for sequencing, flow cytometry had shown CD8+CD57+ cell expansion. The template used for profiling TCR beta VDJ and CDR3 was genomic DNA. Via MiXCR, TCRdb re-called the reads, giving one row per CDR3 protein. This sample has more than 250,000 distinct CDR3 sequences; approximately 80% occur once, and the top ten carry less than 50%. Sequenced: sorted CD4+, CD8+, or CD8+CD57+ T cells (not recorded which) from PBMCs. The receptor set was obtained from a human donor with aplastic anemia.

With respect to this clonotype: The junction differs from germline at one of its ends, possibly a read error. The rearrangement uses TRBV20-1 and TRBJ2-1; TRBD2 matches at 7 bases. Per germline, CDR1 DFQATT and CDR2 SNEGSKA (reference sequence). The CDR3 is 15 residues long. The CDR3 protein is CSARETGLDYNEQSF. The CDR3 nucleotides are TGCAGTGCTAGGGAGACTGGACTAGACTACAATGAGCAGTCCTTC.

This clonotype appeared a few times. This chain connects TRBV15 to TRBJ1-2; no reliable D call. Germline V lookup: CDR1 LNHNV, CDR2 YYDKDF (reference sequence). V gave up 1 base and J gave up 8 bases, with 11 bases separating them. There are 13 residues in the CDR3. CDR3 in amino acids: CATSRALPTGYTF. In nucleotides, the CDR3 is TGTGCCACCAGCAGAGCGCTGCCGACCGGCTACACCTTC.

V and J are TRBV9 and TRBJ2-3, with 8 positions matching TRBD2. Losses at the gene ends were 5 bases for V and 1 base for J; bases not matched to a gene: 9. This CDR3 contains 16 residues. The germline V gene has CDR1 SGDLS and CDR2 YYNGEE. Here the CDR3 reads CASRVGPGLGTDTQYF. CDR3 bases: TGTGCCAGCAGAGTCGGCCCGGGACTAGGCACAGATACGCAGTATTTT.

This clonotype has just one count. Given the absence of the conserved phenylalanine or tryptophan at the CDR3 end, a read error is likely. Because the CDR3's place on the DNA is in doubt, the DNA is left out and the CDR3 is given as listed by TCRdb. The chain couples TRBV9 to TRBJ2-3; TRBD1 is the table's D call, not checked against the DNA. With termini counted, the CDR3 has 13 amino acids. CDR1 and CDR2 from the germline V gene are SGDLS and YYNGEE. CDR3 sequence: CASGGAGDNPYFV.

Points on this clonotype: At one end the junction does not follow the germline gene, possibly because of a read error. The chain joins TRBV7-3 to TRBJ2-1; tentative D call: TRBD1 (5 bases). The CDR3 extends over 14 amino acids. Germline-derived CDR1 and CDR2 are SGHTA and FQGTGA. In nucleotides, the CDR3 is TGTGCCAGCAGCTTAGTGGCAGGGCGCAATGAGCAGTATTTC. Protein: CASSLVAGRNEQYF.

In regard to this clonotype: This CDR3 is missing its conserved last phenylalanine or tryptophan, likely due to a read error. The DNA is omitted, as the CDR3 cannot be located on it reliably, and the CDR3 follows TCRdb's listing. The chain couples TRBV2 to TRBJ2-6. Germline CDR1 SNHLY, CDR2 FYNNEI. The CDR3 totals 16 residues, both ends included. This CDR3 is CASSEAGSYGANVLTC.

Of note for this clonotype: The junction departs from germline at one end; a sequencing error may be responsible. CDR3 coding DNA: TGTGCCAGCGGGGCTAGCGGAAAGCCCGGGGCGCTGTTTTTT. Translation: CASGASGKPGALFF. The rearrangement links TRBV15 to TRBJ2-2; the match to TRBD2 covers 7 bases. The CDR3 contains 14 residues. The germline V gene has CDR1 LNHNV and CDR2 YYDKDF (reference sequence).

There are a few counts of this clonotype. One end of the junction does not line up with germline, which may come from a read error. The chain employs TRBV7-8 and TRBJ2-3, with D possibly TRBD2 on 6 matching bases. The germline CDR1 and CDR2 sequences are SGHVS and FQNEAQ. The CDR3 sequence is 13 residues long. CDR3: CASSLAGGHTTHF. The CDR3 nucleotides read TGTGCCAGCAGCTTAGCGGGAGGTCATACGACGCATTTT.

CDR3 region: CASSFRTENYAEQYV. The CDR3 nucleotides are TGTGCCAGCAGCTTCAGGACAGAGAACTACGCCGAGCAGTACGTC. The chain has TRBV7-6 and TRBJ2-7; tentative D call: TRBD1 (6 bases). From germline, CDR1 is SGHVS and CDR2 FNYEAQ. V lost 3 bases, J lost 6 bases, and 18 bases lay in between. The CDR3 runs to 15 residues.

Comments on this clonotype: A much larger clone lies one base from this, so it may be a read error. This chain connects TRBV7-2 to TRBJ2-1; TRBD1 matches at 8 bases. V trimming: 3 bases; J trimming: 16 bases; junction bases outside the gene matches: 17. This CDR3 contains 15 residues. CDR1 and CDR2 from the germline V gene are SGHTA and FQGNSA. In nucleotides, the CDR3 is TGTGCCAGCAGCTTGGCAGGGGGCGCCGACTATGAGTACTTCTTC. Amino acids: CASSLAGGADYEYFF. Full variable domain (outside the CDR3, taken from reference TRBV7-2 and TRBJ2-1): GAGVSQSPSNKVTEKGKDVELRCDPISGHTALYWYRQSLGQGLEFLIYFQGNSAPDKSGLPSDRFSAERTGGSVSTLTIQRTQQEDSAVYLCASSLAGGADYEYFFGPGTRLTVL.

This chain joins TRBV9 and TRBJ2-7; tentative D call: TRBD1 (5 bases). The germline V gene encodes CDR1 SGDLS and CDR2 YYNGEE. The CDR3 loop spans 15 amino acids. V was pared by 2 bases and J by 10 bases, with 22 bases between. CDR3 nucleotides: TGTGCCAGCAGCGTCCTCAGGGCCACGAACAACGCACAGTACGTC. Protein: CASSVLRATNNAQYV.

V usage is TRBV7-2 and J usage is TRBJ1-1; 7 bases are a match to TRBD1. CDR3 length equals 15 residues. Germline CDR1 reads SGHTA; CDR2 reads FQGNSA. J was trimmed by 14 bases and V by 3 bases; bases with no gene match: 18. The CDR3 DNA follows: TGTGCCAGCAGCTTTGATCCAGAAGGGACAGCCGTTTCCTTCTTT. Its translation: CASSFDPEGTAVSFF.

Of note for this clonotype: A junction end diverges from the germline sequence, so it may reflect a read error. The J gene is TRBJ2-7, the V gene TRBV7-9; the D gene is possibly TRBD2 (6 bases). The CDR3 extends over 14 amino acids. In germline, CDR1 is SEHNR, CDR2 FQNEAQ (reference sequence). The CDR3, as DNA: TGTGCCAGCAGCTGGGGTAGAAGCGGGTGCGAGGAGGAGTTC. It is translated as CASSWGRSGCEEEF. Combining the CDR3 with reference TRBV7-9 and TRBJ2-7 gives the whole variable domain DTGVSQNPRHKITKRGQNVTFRCDPISEHNRLYWYRQTLGQGPEFLTYFQNEAQLEKSRLLSDRFSAERPKGSFSTLEIQRTEQGDSAMYLCASSWGRSGCEEEFGPGTRLTVT.

Of note for this clonotype: One end of the junction fails to match germline, which may point to a read error. V and J are TRBV5-1 and TRBJ2-1, with D tentatively TRBD2 (5 bases). CDR1 SGHRS and CDR2 YFSETQ come from the germline V gene. CDR3 length: 13 residues. The CDR3 DNA is TGTGCCAGCAGCGGACCCTCCTACAATGTGCAGTTCTTC. Its protein product is CASSGPSYNVQFF.

To note about this clonotype: One end of the junction does not line up with germline, which may come from a read error. J is TRBJ2-3 and V is TRBV15; no clear D. The CDR3 is 14 amino acids. Germline values: CDR1 LNHNV, CDR2 YYDKDF (reference sequence). The DNA of the CDR3 is TGTGCCACCGGCAGAGGCGGAGAGCAAGAGACGCAGTATTTC. Amino acids: CATGRGGEQETQYF.

This chain connects TRBV7-3 to TRBJ2-3; D may correspond to TRBD1 or TRBD2 (5 bases each). Trimming cost V 8 bases and J 13 bases, with 22 bases left between them. Germline CDR1 reads SGHTA; CDR2 reads FQGTGA. The CDR3 runs to 13 residues. For the CDR3, the DNA is TGTGCCAGCGGGGACGGCGGCGCAGATGAGGAGTATTTT. Its protein product is CASGDGGADEEYF.

This clonotype has at least ten counts. The rearrangement links TRBV14 to TRBJ1-2; 7 bases are a match to TRBD1. The trim removed 1 base at V and 2 bases at J, leaving 4 bases unmatched. CDR1 and CDR2 from the germline V gene are SGHDN and FVKESK. The CDR3 runs to 15 residues. The CDR3 loop reads CASSQGLTGNYGYTF. The CDR3 nucleotides are TGTGCCAGCAGCCAAGGGTTGACAGGGAACTATGGCTACACCTTC.

J is TRBJ1-2 and V is TRBV5-1, with a weak D call TRBD1 (5 bases). The germline V and J ends were trimmed by 0 bases and 10 bases, with 13 bases remaining between them. Germline CDR1 SGHRS, CDR2 YFSETQ. The CDR3 has 13 residues. The CDR3, as DNA: TGCGCCAGCAGCTTGGTTTCAGGGTCGGACTACACCTTC. It is translated as CASSLVSGSDYTF.